This T cell receptor beta chain emerged from a study of patients and donors after allogeneic stem cell transplantation. Trimming stripped 4 bases from V and 0 bases from J, with 8 bases between. Germline-derived CDR1 and CDR2 are ENHRY and SYGVKD. This CDR3 is 14 amino acids long. TCRdb ran MiXCR on the RT-PCR reads and lists one entry per CDR3 protein. The table shows roughly 140,000 distinct CDR3 sequences, with approximately 40% occurring only once. The chain couples TRBV10-3 to TRBJ2-3; D perhaps matches TRBD1 (5 bases). This TCR came from a human donor who was either an allogeneic HSCT recipient or a stem cell or donor lymphocyte infusion donor (not recorded which). It is not recorded whose cells these are; they may come from a transplant donor. The sample comprised blood, either unsorted or a sorted T cell fraction (not recorded which). DNA of the CDR3: TGTGCCATCAGTGTCAAGGGGAGCACAGATACGCAGTATTTT. It codes for CAISVKGSTDTQYF.